One sample yielded the 21 T cell receptor beta chains listed below, sequenced in a study of shared clonotypes between healthy human individuals. Only in-frame clones appear in the TCRdb table, and some are missing; sequencing was by immunoSEQ multiplex PCR. The table has 950,000 to 1,100,000 clones, approximately 80% seen once. Sequencing was performed on memory CD4+ T cells from PBMCs. Subset in this sample: CD45RA-negative fraction. The source is a man in his late teens or twenties in good health. Some clones in this sample may be carry-over from other donors' samples.

The rearrangement joins TRBV5-4 to TRBJ1-2, with D unresolved. The CDR3 length is 14 residues. V lost 1 base and J lost 0, with 7 bases in between. Germline V gene sequence: CDR1 SGHNT, CDR2 YYREEE (reference sequence). The CDR3, as DNA: TGTGCCAGCAGCTTGCAAGCCGCTAACTATGGCTACACCTTC. Translation gives CASSLQAANYGYTF.

The chain recombines TRBV29-1 with TRBJ2-3, with 11 bases identical to TRBD2. Per germline, CDR1 SQVTM and CDR2 ANQGSEA. Germline trimming cut 6 bases from V and 0 bases from J; bases unmatched to any gene: 11. This CDR3 has 17 residues. The CDR3 region is CSVRGSSGRGSTDTQYF. The CDR3 nucleotides read TGCAGCGTCCGGGGGAGTAGCGGGAGGGGCAGCACAGATACGCAGTATTTT.

This chain links TRBV28 with TRBJ2-3; D ambiguous. Germline CDR1 and CDR2: MDHEN and SYDVKM. CDR3 length: 13 amino acids. With 6 bases removed from V and 7 bases from J, the gap between germline ends came to 14 bases. The CDR3 sequence: CASSPGYANTQYF. Written as DNA, the CDR3 is TGTGCCAGCAGCCCGGGTTATGCGAATACGCAGTATTTT.

CDR3 bases: TGTGCCAGCAGCAGGGGGAAGTGGACAGATACGCAGTATTTT. Its protein product is CASSRGKWTDTQYF. The gene calls are TRBV11-3 and TRBJ2-3; tentatively, D is TRBD1 (6 bases). This CDR3 spans 14 amino acids. CDR1 SGHNT and CDR2 YENEEA come from the germline V gene. V gave up 5 bases and J gave up 3 bases, with 12 bases separating them.

The chain combines TRBV6-1 with TRBJ2-1; 8 bases line up with TRBD1. The J segment lost 5 bases and the V segment lost 3 bases, leaving 6 bases of the junction unmatched. Germline loops: CDR1 MNHNS, CDR2 SASEGT. The CDR3 spans 15 residues. CDR3 amino acids: CASSDPWTGNNEQFF. In nucleotides, the CDR3 is TGTGCCAGCAGTGATCCCTGGACAGGGAACAATGAGCAGTTCTTC.

This sequence joins TRBV27 and TRBJ2-7, with 8 positions matching TRBD1. Germline V lookup: CDR1 MNHEY, CDR2 SMNVEV (reference sequence). This CDR3 is 14 amino acids long. V dropped 8 bases and J dropped 2; count of bases not matched to a gene: 8. In DNA, the CDR3 is TGTGCCAGCCGATTACAGGGGGGCACCTACGAGCAGTACTTC. The encoded protein is CASRLQGGTYEQYF.

The chain carries TRBV7-2 and TRBJ2-4; 11 positions agree with TRBD1. The germline gives CDR1 SGHTA, CDR2 FQGNSA. The CDR3 is 17 amino acids. V gave up 6 bases and J gave up 0 bases; unmatched junction bases: 7. CDR3: CASSVGTGGVAKNIQYF. The CDR3 DNA reads as TGTGCCAGCAGTGTCGGGACAGGGGGGGTAGCCAAAAACATTCAGTACTTC. Using reference TRBV7-2 and TRBJ2-4 for the parts outside the CDR3, the full variable domain is GAGVSQSPSNKVTEKGKDVELRCDPISGHTALYWYRQSLGQGLEFLIYFQGNSAPDKSGLPSDRFSAERTGGSVSTLTIQRTQQEDSAVYLCASSVGTGGVAKNIQYFGAGTRLSVL.

The chain couples TRBV9 to TRBJ2-3; D gene unclear. Germline CDR1 is SGDLS and CDR2 is YYNGEE. Trimming left V 1 base short and J 6 bases short, with 9 bases between. The CDR3 consists of 13 residues. The CDR3 loop is CASSVRQVDTQYF. Here the CDR3 DNA reads TGTGCCAGCAGCGTACGACAAGTGGATACGCAGTATTTT.

This clone was counted only a few times. V is TRBV19 and J is TRBJ1-5; no firm D call. The CDR3 totals 14 residues. The germline V gene encodes CDR1 LNHDA and CDR2 SQIVND (reference sequence). V lost 8 bases, J lost 11 bases, and 22 bases lay in between. CDR3 region: CASGLGRSYHTQHF. The CDR3 DNA reads as TGTGCCAGTGGGCTAGGCCGCTCCTATCACACCCAGCATTTT.

The table lists this clone with many counts. The identical CDR3 is also encoded by other nucleotide sequences in the sample. The chain joins TRBV29-1 to TRBJ2-7, with D possibly TRBD1 on 5 matching bases. There are 11 residues in the CDR3. The ends were cut back, 4 bases at V and 3 bases at J, with 7 bases in the middle. From germline, CDR1 is SQVTM and CDR2 ANQGSEA. Here the CDR3 reads CSVGRGYEQYF. Written as DNA, the CDR3 is TGCAGCGTTGGAAGGGGCTACGAGCAGTACTTC.

This chain connects TRBV30 to TRBJ1-1, with 7 bases that match TRBD1. V lost 6 bases, J lost 6 bases, and 4 bases stayed unmatched. Germline V gene data show CDR1 as GTSNPN and CDR2 as SVGIG (reference sequence). The CDR3 spans 11 residues. The CDR3 here is CACHRGSEAFF. The CDR3 DNA sequence: TGTGCCTGCCACAGGGGCTCTGAAGCTTTCTTT.

Comments on this clone: The sample has other DNA sequences that encode this CDR3 too. The genes are TRBV18 and TRBJ2-3; unclear D gene. This CDR3 is 12 amino acids long. V was shortened by 6 bases and J by 0 bases, with 4 bases between the two germline ends. Germline V gene data show CDR1 as KGHSH and CDR2 as LQKENI. For the CDR3, the DNA is TGTGCCAGCTCCCCTAGCACAGATACGCAGTATTTT. As protein: CASSPSTDTQYF.

The V gene is TRBV6-1, the J gene TRBJ1-2, with TRBD1 matching 7 bases. This CDR3 has 15 amino acids. CDR1 and CDR2 (germline): MNHNS, SASEGT. V lost 1 base, J lost 4 bases, and 6 bases stayed unmatched. The DNA of the CDR3 is TGTGCCAGCAGTGAAGGGACAGGTGGATTCTATGGCTACACCTTC. This translates into CASSEGTGGFYGYTF.

This rearrangement joins TRBV7-3 to TRBJ2-1; D is perhaps TRBD2 (6 bases). The V end was cut by 5 bases, the J end by 2 bases, with 13 bases between. The CDR3 consists of 15 residues. Germline V gene lookup returns CDR1 SGHTA and CDR2 FQGTGA. The CDR3 here is CASSLLSGTYNEQFF. In nucleotides, the CDR3 is TGTGCCAGCAGCCTCCTTAGCGGAACCTACAATGAGCAGTTCTTC.

V gene TRBV28 combines with J gene TRBJ1-1; TRBD1 agrees at 7 bases. CDR1 and CDR2 (germline): MDHEN, SYDVKM. The J segment lost 5 bases and the V segment lost 5 bases, leaving 11 bases of the junction unmatched. The CDR3 has 15 amino acids. The CDR3, as DNA: TGTGCCAGCAGTCTACCACAGGGGATGAGGACTGAAGCTTTCTTT. It specifies CASSLPQGMRTEAFF.

This clone was seen only a few times. V usage is TRBV4-3 and J usage is TRBJ1-2; no definite D call. V was cut by 5 bases and J by 7 bases, with 17 bases left in between. The CDR3 has 14 amino acids. In germline, CDR1 is LGHNA, CDR2 YSLEER. CDR3 sequence reads: CASSGNLDTGGYTF. As DNA, the CDR3 is TGCGCCAGCAGCGGGAATCTCGATACGGGTGGCTACACCTTC.

Details on this clone: A junction boundary mismatches the germline segment, possibly from a read error. The identical CDR3 is also encoded by other nucleotide sequences in the sample. The chain is built from TRBV28 and TRBJ1-5; a weak D match, TRBD1 (5 bases). The CDR3 totals 15 residues. Germline V gene lookup returns CDR1 MDHEN and CDR2 SYDVKM. The CDR3 DNA is TGCGCCAGCAGTCCCCTGGGAAGGGGAAATCAGCCCCAGCATTTT. Translating gives CASSPLGRGNQPQHF.

This chain links TRBV30 with TRBJ2-1; 7 bases align to TRBD1. The CDR3 contains 12 residues. V trimming: 8 bases; J trimming: 4 bases; junction bases outside the gene matches: 5. Germline CDR1 reads GTSNPN; CDR2 reads SVGIG (reference sequence). DNA for the CDR3: TGTGCCGGCCGGGACAGTTACAATGAGCAGTTCTTC. It codes for CAGRDSYNEQFF. The full variable domain, completed using reference TRBV30 and TRBJ2-1, is SQTIHQWPATLVQPVGSPLSLECTVEGTSNPNLYWYRQAAGRGLQLLFYSVGIGQISSEVPQNLSASRPQDRQFILSSKKLLLSDSGFYLCAGRDSYNEQFFGPGTRLTVL.

The chain employs TRBV6-5 and TRBJ2-5; D might be TRBD1 (6 bases). Germline V gives CDR1 MNHEY, CDR2 SVGAGI. V was pared by 6 bases and J by 2 bases, with 13 bases between. This CDR3 has 14 amino acids. In nucleotides, the CDR3 is TGTGCCAGCAGCAAGCAAGGGGGACAAGAGACCCAGTACTTC. Its protein product is CASSKQGGQETQYF.

This sequence joins TRBV18 and TRBJ1-3, with 7 bases matching TRBD1. Looked up from germline, CDR1 is KGHSH and CDR2 is LQKENI. Trimming at V came to 3 bases and at J to 4 bases, leaving 6 bases not matched to a gene. The CDR3 consists of 15 residues. The CDR3 coding sequence is TGTGCCAGCTCACCGGACAGGTCCTTGGGAAACACCATATATTTT. It codes for CASSPDRSLGNTIYF.

In its sample, this clone was seen many times. The chain uses TRBV7-9 and TRBJ2-3; no definite D call. V dropped 11 bases and J dropped 5 bases, with 5 bases sitting between them. Germline CDR1 SEHNR, CDR2 FQNEAQ (reference sequence). This CDR3 contains 9 residues. DNA for the CDR3: TGTGCCCTTTTAGATACGCAGTATTTT. Its translation: CALLDTQYF.